This T cell receptor (beta chain) was obtained from a study of cytomegalovirus exposure and HLA in healthy donors (dated by TCRdb to between 2016 and 2019). For the study in its entirety: A later analysis indicated that the 95 to 150 validation repertoires were generated on the platform also employed for the 700 or so repertoires of the first cohort. The study aimed to test whether signatures of past pathogen exposure could be identified by cataloging public T cell receptors. Along with the approximately 600-subject first cohort, a separate validation cohort of over a hundred different subjects was used. High-throughput TCR immunosequencing, statistical association of individual TCRs with disease status, and machine learning were combined to predict cytomegalovirus infection status. The paper as a whole reports these results and caveats: The authors suggested that the approach could potentially be generalized to other disease states and immunological phenotypes. In the study, 150 to 200 TCR beta chains were listed as associated with cytomegalovirus. The classifier was reported to diagnose cytomegalovirus status with high specificity and sensitivity in both the original cohort and the validation cohort. The validation cohort had no HLA typing available for a later analysis, so co-occurrence within that cohort was assessed over all 130 or so repertoires. Across donors, most TCR sequences were observed very rarely, whereas some public TCRs were present in many individuals. Three of the identified cytomegalovirus-associated TCR beta chains were confirmed in vitro to be specific for cytomegalovirus antigens. Subsequent analysis determined that TCRs grouped into clusters in the first cohort also showed a tendency toward co-occurrence across the roughly 120 validation repertoires, and 85% to 95% of cluster scores exceeded 0.

Library preparation employed the immunoSEQ multiplex PCR assay. In the authors' own workflow: A statistical classification framework was developed to diagnose cytomegalovirus status using the catalog of TCR beta chain sequences. In TCRdb, the immuneACCESS table is reduced to in-frame sequences with V and J assigned. These tables do not hold every clone; where another copy was compared, an unresolved V gene accounts for under half, and the others remain unexplained. Clonal size and the V and J genes are those of that table, whereas D and trimming came from the DNA. In this sample the table shows 130,000 or so clones, roughly nine tenths of which occur a single time. In total, the top ten clones hold about 3.7% of the sample. Concerning this clone: The antigen it binds to is not known. Base qualities are not at hand, and no much larger clone is one base apart.

V loses 3 bases of germline sequence and J loses 2 bases, and the interval between the two ends is 26 bases. Via the germline V gene, CDR1 is MDHEN and CDR2 SYDVKM. The CDR3, cysteine through phenylalanine, is 19 amino acids long. The CDR3 DNA has 57 bases and is translated from base 1. Donors formed part of the validation cohort, which comprised over a hundred subjects and was distinct from the first cohort of fewer than 750 subjects. The source of this sequence is a man aged 30 to 45 in good health and CMV-seronegative. The chain is assembled from TRBV28 and TRBJ2-7; the D segment could be TRBD2, given 6 matching bases. The material sequenced was PBMCs. The CDR3 corresponds to CASSLGYLSLGGSTYEQYF. In nucleotides, the sequence is TGTGCCAGCAGTTTGGGGTATTTATCTCTGGGGGGATCGACCTACGAGCAGTACTTC.